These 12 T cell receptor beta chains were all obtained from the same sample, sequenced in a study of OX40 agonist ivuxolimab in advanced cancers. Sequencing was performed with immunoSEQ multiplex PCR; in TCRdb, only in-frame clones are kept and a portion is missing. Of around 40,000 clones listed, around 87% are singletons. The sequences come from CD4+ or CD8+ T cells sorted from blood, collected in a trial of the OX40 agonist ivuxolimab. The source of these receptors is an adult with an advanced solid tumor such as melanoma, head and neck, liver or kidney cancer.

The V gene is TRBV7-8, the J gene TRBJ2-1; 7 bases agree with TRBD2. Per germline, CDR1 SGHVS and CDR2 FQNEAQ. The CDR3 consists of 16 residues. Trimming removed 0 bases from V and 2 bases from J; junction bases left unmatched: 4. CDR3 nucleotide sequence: TGTGCCAGCAGCTTAGCGCGGCTAGCGGCCTACAATGAGCAGTTCTTC. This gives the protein CASSLARLAAYNEQFF.

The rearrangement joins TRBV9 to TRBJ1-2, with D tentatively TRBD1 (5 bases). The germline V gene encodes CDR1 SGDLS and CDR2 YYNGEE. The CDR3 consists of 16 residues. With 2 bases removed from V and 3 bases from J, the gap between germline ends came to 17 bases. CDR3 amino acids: CASSVDPGLQDYGYTF. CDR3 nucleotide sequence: TGTGCCAGCAGCGTGGATCCGGGACTACAAGACTATGGCTACACCTTC.

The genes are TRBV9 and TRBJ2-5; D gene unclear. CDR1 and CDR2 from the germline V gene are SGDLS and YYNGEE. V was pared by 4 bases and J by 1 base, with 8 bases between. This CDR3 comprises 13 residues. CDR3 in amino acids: CASSPGSQETQYF. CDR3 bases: TGTGCCAGCAGCCCAGGCAGCCAAGAGACCCAGTACTTC.

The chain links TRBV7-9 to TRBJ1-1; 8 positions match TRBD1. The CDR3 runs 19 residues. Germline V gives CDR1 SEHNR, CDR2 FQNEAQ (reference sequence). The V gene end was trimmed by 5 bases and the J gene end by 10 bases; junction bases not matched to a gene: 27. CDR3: CASSPTPLRDRGFQGGAFF. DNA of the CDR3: TGTGCCAGCAGCCCAACCCCTTTACGAGACAGGGGCTTCCAAGGGGGAGCTTTCTTT.

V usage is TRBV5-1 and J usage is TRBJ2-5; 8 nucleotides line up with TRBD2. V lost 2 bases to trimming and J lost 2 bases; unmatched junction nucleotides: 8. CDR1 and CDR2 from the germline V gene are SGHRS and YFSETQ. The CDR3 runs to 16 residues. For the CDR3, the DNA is TGCGCCAGCAGCTTTGGGGCGGGGGGTCCACAAGAGACCCAGTACTTC. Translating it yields CASSFGAGGPQETQYF.

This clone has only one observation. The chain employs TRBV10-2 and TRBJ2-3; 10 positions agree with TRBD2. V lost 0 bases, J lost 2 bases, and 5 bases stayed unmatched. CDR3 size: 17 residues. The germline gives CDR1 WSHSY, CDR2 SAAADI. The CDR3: CASSESLLAGNTDTQYF. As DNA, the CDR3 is TGCGCCAGCAGTGAGTCGTTACTAGCGGGGAACACAGATACGCAGTATTTT.

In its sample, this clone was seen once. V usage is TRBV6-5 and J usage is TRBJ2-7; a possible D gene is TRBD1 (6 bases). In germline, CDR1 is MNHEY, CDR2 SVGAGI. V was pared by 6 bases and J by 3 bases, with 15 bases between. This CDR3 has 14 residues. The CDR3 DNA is TGTGCCAGCAGCCGCCCGGGACACCTCTACGAGCAGTACTTC. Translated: CASSRPGHLYEQYF.

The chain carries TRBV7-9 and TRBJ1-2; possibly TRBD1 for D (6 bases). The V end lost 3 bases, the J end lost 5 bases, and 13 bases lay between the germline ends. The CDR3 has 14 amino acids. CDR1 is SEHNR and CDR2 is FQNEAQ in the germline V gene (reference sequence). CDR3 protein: CASSLQGPSYGYTF. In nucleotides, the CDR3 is TGTGCCAGCAGCTTGCAGGGGCCTTCGTATGGCTACACCTTC.

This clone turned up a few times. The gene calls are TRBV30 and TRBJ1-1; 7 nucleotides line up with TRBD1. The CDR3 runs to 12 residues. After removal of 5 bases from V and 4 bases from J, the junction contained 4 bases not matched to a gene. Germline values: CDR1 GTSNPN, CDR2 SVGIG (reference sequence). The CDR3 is CAWQGVSTEAFF. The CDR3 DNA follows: TGTGCCTGGCAGGGGGTAAGCACTGAAGCTTTCTTT.

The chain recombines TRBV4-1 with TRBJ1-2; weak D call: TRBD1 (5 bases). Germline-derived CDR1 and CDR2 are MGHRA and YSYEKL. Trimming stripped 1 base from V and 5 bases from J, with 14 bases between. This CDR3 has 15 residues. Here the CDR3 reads CASSQAGTGEYGYTF. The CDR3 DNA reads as TGCGCCAGCAGCCAAGCTGGGACGGGGGAGTATGGCTACACCTTC.

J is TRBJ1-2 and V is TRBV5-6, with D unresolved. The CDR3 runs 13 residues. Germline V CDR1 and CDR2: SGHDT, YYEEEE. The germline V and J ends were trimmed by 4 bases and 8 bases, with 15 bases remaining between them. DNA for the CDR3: TGTGCCAGCAGCGCTACTCCAGCGTACGGCTACACCTTC. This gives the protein CASSATPAYGYTF.

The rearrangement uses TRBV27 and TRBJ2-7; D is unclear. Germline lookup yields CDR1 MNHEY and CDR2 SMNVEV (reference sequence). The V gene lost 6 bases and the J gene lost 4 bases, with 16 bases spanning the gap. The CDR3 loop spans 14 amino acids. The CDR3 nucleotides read TGTGCCAGCAGCTCCAGTGGCAGTAGTTACGAGCAGTACTTC. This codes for CASSSSGSSYEQYF.